What follows are 20 T cell receptor beta chains derived from one specimen sequenced in a study of Ad26.COV2.S vaccination and SARS-CoV-2 variants. Generated by immunoSEQ multiplex PCR, the TCRdb table keeps only in-frame clones and is missing some. The sample yields 450,000 to 550,000 clones, 89% seen once. As to treatment: 19 received Ad26.COV2.S at low or high dose, single or two shots; about five received placebo; per-sample allocation not given. Sampling occurred on day 63 after the first vaccine or placebo injection. The specimen was peripheral blood, collected in a trial of Ad26.COV2.S vaccine versus placebo. These receptors were collected from a person aged 18-65 years who received the Ad26.COV2.S COVID-19 vaccine or a placebo.

This chain uses TRBV6-5 with TRBJ1-1; 9 nucleotides match TRBD1. With 7 bases clipped from V and 0 bases from J, the junction kept 3 bases outside the gene matches. Per germline, CDR1 MNHEY and CDR2 SVGAGI. The CDR3 has 14 amino acids. CDR3 bases: TGTGCCAGCACTGGGGACAGGGTGAACACTGAAGCTTTCTTT. It specifies CASTGDRVNTEAFF.

V and J are TRBV9 and TRBJ1-1; TRBD1 is a possible D gene (6 bases). Germline V gene sequence: CDR1 SGDLS, CDR2 YYNGEE. With 3 bases removed from V and 3 bases from J, the gap between germline ends came to 15 bases. CDR3 length equals 15 residues. For the CDR3, the DNA is TGTGCCAGCAGCGAGCTCACAGGGCACTACACTGAAGCTTTCTTT. It encodes CASSELTGHYTEAFF.

The CDR3 loop is CASSSQGTEQYF. The CDR3 DNA reads TGTGCCAGCAGCTCACAAGGAACCGAGCAGTACTTC. The J gene is TRBJ2-7, the V gene TRBV6-2 or TRBV6-3; D not resolved. Deletions cut 6 bases from V and 6 bases from J, with 12 bases between. Germline loops: CDR1 MNHEY, CDR2 SVGEGT. The CDR3 length is 12 residues.

This sequence joins TRBV11-3 and TRBJ2-2, with 7 bases fitting TRBD2. The junction had 16 bases not matched to a gene; V was cut back by 4 bases and J by 5 bases. This CDR3 has 18 residues. Germline V gene lookup returns CDR1 SGHNT and CDR2 YENEEA. The CDR3 loop reads CASSSPWWEGRSTGELFF. CDR3 bases: TGTGCCAGCAGCTCTCCTTGGTGGGAGGGTCGAAGTACCGGGGAGCTGTTTTTT.

The chain has TRBV3-1 (or the pseudogene TRBV3-2) and TRBJ2-1; 12 bases agree with TRBD2. The CDR3 runs 21 residues. The J segment lost 0 bases and the V segment lost 1 base, leaving 13 bases of the junction unmatched. The germline V gene encodes CDR1 LGHDT and CDR2 YNNKEL (reference sequence). This CDR3 reads CASSQVTASGRAIHSYNEQFF. The CDR3 DNA follows: TGTGCCAGCAGCCAAGTCACGGCTAGCGGGAGGGCCATCCACTCCTACAATGAGCAGTTCTTC.

This chain joins TRBV29-1 and TRBJ2-3; 8 nucleotides match TRBD1. The length of the CDR3 is 12 residues. Germline loops: CDR1 SQVTM, CDR2 ANQGSEA. Trimming took 7 bases from V and 4 from J; bases not matched to a gene: 4. CDR3 loop: CSDPTGADTQYF. CDR3 coding DNA: TGCAGCGACCCGACAGGGGCAGATACGCAGTATTTT.

The sample holds one count of this clone. The rearrangement uses TRBV18 and TRBJ1-3; a weak D match, TRBD1 (5 bases). CDR1 KGHSH and CDR2 LQKENI come from the germline V gene. CDR3 length: 14 residues. V was cut by 8 bases and J by 0 bases, with 11 bases left in between. CDR3 in DNA: TGTGCCAGCGCACAGGCGCTCTCTGGAAACACCATATATTTT. Protein product: CASAQALSGNTIYF. Drawing the rest from reference TRBV18 and TRBJ1-3, the complete variable domain is NAGVMQNPRHLVRRRGQEARLRCSPMKGHSHVYWYRQLPEEGLKFMVYLQKENIIDESGMPKERFSAEFPKEGPSILRIQQVVRGDSAAYFCASAQALSGNTIYFGEGSWLTVV.

This sequence joins TRBV6-2 or TRBV6-3 and TRBJ1-2, with a possible D match to TRBD1 (6 bases). The CDR3 is 14 residues long. Trimming cost V 5 bases and J 4 bases, with 14 bases left between them. Germline CDR1 MNHEY, CDR2 SVGEGT. The CDR3, as DNA: TGTGCCAGCAGTCGTACACAGGGAAGCTATGGCTACACCTTC. Protein product: CASSRTQGSYGYTF.

The V gene is TRBV27, the J gene TRBJ1-6; D remains ambiguous. This CDR3 comprises 14 residues. Germline V CDR1 and CDR2: MNHEY, SMNVEV (reference sequence). V gave up 2 bases and J gave up 11 bases, with 13 bases separating them. The CDR3 sequence is CASSLGRVTTPLHF. The CDR3 bases are TGTGCCAGCAGTTTAGGACGGGTAACGACACCCCTCCACTTT.

The rearrangement uses TRBV7-2 and TRBJ2-3; TRBD2 is a possible D gene (7 bases). Trimming took off 5 bases at V and 2 bases at J, with 20 bases between the two ends. This CDR3 spans 17 amino acids. Germline values: CDR1 SGHTA, CDR2 FQGNSA. In DNA, the CDR3 is TGTGCCAGCAGCCCCCACAGCCGGGGGGCTATCACAGATACGCAGTATTTT. Amino acids: CASSPHSRGAITDTQYF.

This clone appeared a few times. This rearrangement joins TRBV5-6 to TRBJ2-7, with 10 bases lining up with TRBD2. The germline V gene encodes CDR1 SGHDT and CDR2 YYEEEE. The CDR3 spans 13 residues. With V trimmed by 6 bases and J by 2 bases, 2 bases remained unmatched. The DNA of the CDR3 is TGTGCCAGCACCCTAGCGGGGGCCTACGAGCAGTACTTC. This encodes CASTLAGAYEQYF.

The gene calls are TRBV5-5 and TRBJ1-6; D is perhaps TRBD1 (5 bases). V was cut by 4 bases and J by 8 bases, with 16 bases left in between. The CDR3 has 15 residues. Germline-derived CDR1 and CDR2 are SGHKS and YYEKEE (reference sequence). The DNA for the CDR3 is TGTGCCAGCAGCCCGAGACCTGGGACCGATTCACCCCTCCACTTT. Translation: CASSPRPGTDSPLHF.

The gene calls are TRBV6-1 and TRBJ1-4; D unclear. Trimming cost V 2 bases and J 8 bases, with 15 bases left between them. The germline V gene encodes CDR1 MNHNS and CDR2 SASEGT. The CDR3 is made up of 15 amino acids. CDR3 DNA sequence: TGTGCCAGCAGTGAAAGAGGGTTTTTTGGCGAAAAACTGTTTTTT. Translation gives CASSERGFFGEKLFF.

V usage is TRBV27 and J usage is TRBJ2-7; 13 bases are shared with TRBD2. V dropped 2 bases and J dropped 3; count of bases not matched to a gene: 7. Per germline, CDR1 MNHEY and CDR2 SMNVEV (reference sequence). The CDR3 is made up of 17 amino acids. The CDR3 DNA follows: TGTGCCAGCAGTTTAACGTTGGGACTAGCGGGACACTACGAGCAGTACTTC. The encoded protein is CASSLTLGLAGHYEQYF.

The chain is built from TRBV6-2 or TRBV6-3 and TRBJ1-4; D not certain. The germline V and J ends were trimmed by 0 bases and 7 bases, with 12 bases remaining between them. Germline V gives CDR1 MNHEY, CDR2 SVGEGT. The CDR3 covers 15 residues. The CDR3 DNA sequence: TGTGCCAGCAGTTACTCGAGGAGGGCCGGTGAAAAACTGTTTTTT. Protein product: CASSYSRRAGEKLFF.

V gene TRBV12-3 or TRBV12-4 combines with J gene TRBJ2-3, with D possibly TRBD1 on 5 matching bases. Trimming stripped 6 bases from V and 6 bases from J, with 13 bases between. The CDR3 covers 13 residues. This CDR3 is CASRMTAGDTQYF. DNA of the CDR3: TGTGCCAGCAGGATGACAGCCGGGGATACGCAGTATTTT.

The gene calls are TRBV3-1 (or the pseudogene TRBV3-2) and TRBJ2-3; 16 bases line up with TRBD2. Trimming removed 3 bases from V and 2 bases from J; junction bases left unmatched: 8. The CDR3 is made up of 19 amino acids. Germline V gives CDR1 LGHDT, CDR2 YNNKEL (reference sequence). The chain's CDR3 is CASSHRGTSGGAYTDTQYF. The CDR3 nucleotides are TGTGCCAGCAGCCATAGAGGGACTAGCGGGGGGGCTTACACAGATACGCAGTATTTT.

The chain joins TRBV19 to TRBJ1-5, with a possible D match to TRBD1 (5 bases). V was cut by 9 bases and J by 4 bases, with 13 bases left in between. This CDR3 has 13 residues. Germline lookup yields CDR1 LNHDA and CDR2 SQIVND (reference sequence). CDR3 sequence reads: CASRDPQNQPQHF. The DNA for the CDR3 is TGTGCCAGCCGGGACCCTCAGAATCAGCCCCAGCATTTT.

V and J are TRBV10-3 and TRBJ1-4, with 11 bases lining up with TRBD1. The V gene's germline CDR1 is ENHRY and CDR2 SYGVKD. CDR3 length: 15 amino acids. J gave up 2 bases and V 7 bases, and 3 bases lay outside the gene matches. The CDR3, as DNA: TGTGCCATCATTGGGACAGGGGGGACTAATGAAAAACTGTTTTTT. The encoded protein is CAIIGTGGTNEKLFF.

The V and J genes are TRBV27 and TRBJ2-7; 7 nucleotides agree with TRBD1. The germline CDR1 and CDR2 sequences are MNHEY and SMNVEV (reference sequence). The CDR3 has 13 amino acids. J lost 4 bases, V lost 5 bases, and 5 bases had no gene match. CDR3 DNA: TGTGCCAGCAGTCCAGAGACAGGGTACGAGCAGTACTTC. Protein: CASSPETGYEQYF.